A single T cell receptor beta chain is shown here with its context. Its antigen is not known. This entry belongs to a study of cytomegalovirus exposure and HLA in healthy donors. Study-wide context: There were around 100 million unique TCR beta sequences, drawn from about 179 million T cells, in an earlier analysis.

General study findings and limits: An analysis was carried out later, and it reportedly showed fewer N-insertions in an Asian-associated ancestry cluster than the approximately 700-donor mean. HLA alleles showed associations with 16,951 TCR beta sequences in a later analysis, at a 0.05 false discovery rate. Most subjects had HLA-A and HLA-B alleles reportedly predicted accurately by TCR beta sequences.

A multiplex PCR was run with 60 Vbeta primers and 13 Jbeta primers. Sequencing was performed with immunoSEQ multiplex PCR; in TCRdb, only in-frame clones are kept and a portion is missing. The sample contains tens of thousands of clones, about 66% of which appear only once. The CDR3 length is 17 residues. Trimming took 5 bases from V and 1 from J; bases not matched to a gene: 8. Germline V CDR1 and CDR2: SNHLY, FYNNEI. Sequencing used PBMCs. The clonotype was recovered from a man aged 45-65 years in good health and CMV-seropositive. The genes are TRBV2 and TRBJ1-1; TRBD1 matches 12 bases. The CDR3 nucleotides are TGTGCCAGCAGTATCCGGGACAGGGGGCGTGGGAACACTGAAGCTTTCTTT. Protein: CASSIRDRGRGNTEAFF.